The rows below give T cell receptor beta chains drawn from one sample of a study of blood T cell repertoires in COVID-19. Assay used: immunoSEQ multiplex PCR; TCRdb lists only in-frame clones, some missing. The sample gives some 97,000 clones, 91% of which show up once; around 1% is in the top ten. The sample consisted of peripheral blood. The receptors were gathered from a man aged 55 to 70 with acute or convalescent COVID-19. Both conserved end residues are part of each CDR3. The D gene is left open where the match is weak. The size entry is marked missing in some rows and otherwise reads once, few, many or a size class.

clone size | J gene | V gene | D gene | CDR3 DNA | CDR3 protein
once | TRBJ2-5 | TRBV6-6 | TRBD2 | TGTGCCAGCAGTTACTCGACTAGCGGGGGGGAGACCCAGTACTTC | CASSYSTSGGETQYF
. | TRBJ2-3 | TRBV27 | . | TGTGCCAGCGGCCGGGACTTTCTCACAGATACGCAGTATTTT | CASGRDFLTDTQYF
. | TRBJ2-2 | TRBV5-1 | . | TGCGCCAGCAGGAGGGATTGGAACACCGGGGAGCTGTTTTTT | CASRRDWNTGELFF
. | TRBJ2-1 | TRBV5-1 | TRBD2 | TGCGCCAGCAGCTTGAGTCCTAGCGGGAGAGTCTACAATGAGCAGTTCTTC | CASSLSPSGRVYNEQFF
. | TRBJ2-5 | TRBV18 | . | TGTGCCAGCTCACCAGTTGAGACTTTTTTTACGCTTTCCCAAGAGACCCAGTACTTC | CASSPVETFFTLSQETQYF
. | TRBJ2-1 | TRBV19 | TRBD1 | TGTGCCAGTAGTCTTACAGGGGGCTCCTACAATGAGCAGTTCTTC | CASSLTGGSYNEQFF
. | TRBJ2-7 | TRBV5-1 | TRBD1 | TGCGCCAGCAGGGATCCGACAGGGGGCGGGTACGAGCAGTACTTC | CASRDPTGGGYEQYF
. | TRBJ2-1 | TRBV24-1 | . | TGTGCCACCAGTGATTTCGGGTACAATGAGCAGTTCTTC | CATSDFGYNEQFF
. | TRBJ1-2 | TRBV7-8 | TRBD1 | TGTGCCAGCAGCCCTGGACAGGGGTATGGCTACACCTTC | CASSPGQGYGYTF
. | TRBJ1-4 | TRBV6-6 | . | TGTGCCAGCAATTACGGCAGGGATGAAAAACTGTTTTTT | CASNYGRDEKLFF
. | TRBJ1-2 | TRBV30 | . | TGTGCCTGGGCCCCCCTCGGCGAGGTTGGTGGCTACACCTTC | CAWAPLGEVGGYTF
. | TRBJ1-2 | TRBV2 | TRBD1 | TGTGCCAGCAGGGGACAGACCTCTAACTATGGCTACACCTTC | CASRGQTSNYGYTF
. | TRBJ2-4 | TRBV11-2 | TRBD2 | TGTGCCAGCACCCGGGCGGGGGGGCAAAACATTCAGTACTTC | CASTRAGGQNIQYF
once | TRBJ2-7 | TRBV28 | . | TGTGCCAGCAGTGACCCTACAGGAACGTACGAGCAGTACTTC | CASSDPTGTYEQYF
. | TRBJ2-4 | TRBV18 | . | TGTGCCAGCTCACCACAGGATTGGTTTACAGATGACATTCAGTACTTC | CASSPQDWFTDDIQYF
. | TRBJ1-6 | TRBV5-1 | . | TGCGCCAGCAGCTACAGGGAAAATAATTCACCCCTCCACTTT | CASSYRENNSPLHF
. | TRBJ1-1 | TRBV10-1 | . | TGCGCCAGCAGTGAGTCGGGGCCTGACACTGAAGCTTTCTTT | CASSESGPDTEAFF
. | TRBJ2-4 | TRBV6-5 | TRBD2 | TGTGCCAGCAAGCCAGGACTAGCGGTTAACATTCAGTACTTC | CASKPGLAVNIQYF
. | TRBJ2-1 | TRBV14 | TRBD2 | TGTGCCAGCAGCCACGGACTAGCGCCCTACAATGAGCAGTTCTTC | CASSHGLAPYNEQFF
. | TRBJ1-2 | TRBV18 | . | TGTGCCAGCTCACCAGGGGCTGGAAGCTATGGCTACACCTTC | CASSPGAGSYGYTF
once | TRBJ2-3 | TRBV14 | . | TGTGCCAGCAGCCAAGTCAGGGGAGCAGATACGCAGTATTTT | CASSQVRGADTQYF
. | TRBJ1-6 | TRBV2 | . | TGTGCCAGCCGGGGGGCGCAAGGCCAGTCTTCACCCCTCCACTTT | CASRGAQGQSSPLHF
medium-sized | TRBJ2-7 | TRBV10-2 | . | TGCGCCAGCAGTGACCAGGGATACACCTACGAGCAGTACTTC | CASSDQGYTYEQYF
. | TRBJ2-3 | TRBV9 | . | TGTGCCAGCAGCGTAGGTGGTAGCTCTGCAGATACGCAGTATTTT | CASSVGGSSADTQYF
. | TRBJ1-4 | TRBV15 | . | TGTGCCACCAGGGGGGGGCGGTCTAATGAAAAACTGTTTTTT | CATRGGRSNEKLFF
. | TRBJ1-4 | TRBV12-3/TRBV12-4 | . | TGTGCCAGCAGTGTGACACAGGGAAAACTGTTTTTT | CASSVTQGKLFF
. | TRBJ1-2 | TRBV6-5 | TRBD1 | TGTGCCAGCAGGGGGACAGGACCACAAGGGGTTGGCTACACCTTC | CASRGTGPQGVGYTF
. | TRBJ2-2 | TRBV24-1 | TRBD2 | TGTGCCACCAGTGATTTGCCTAGCGGGAGGACGAACACCGGGGAGCTGTTTTTT | CATSDLPSGRTNTGELFF
. | TRBJ1-5 | TRBV4-2 | TRBD1 | TGTGCCAGCAGCCGATGGACAGGGGCCTATAGCAATCAGCCCCAGCATTTT | CASSRWTGAYSNQPQHF
. | TRBJ1-2 | TRBV28 | TRBD1 | TGTGCCACCCGACAGGGCCCTAACTATGGCTACACCTTC | CATRQGPNYGYTF
. | TRBJ2-1 | TRBV11-2 | . | TGTGCCAGCAGCTCTGACTACTTCTCCTACAATGAGCAGTTCTTC | CASSSDYFSYNEQFF
. | TRBJ1-3 | TRBV7-9 | . | TGTGCCACCAGGACAGAGAGCTCTGGAAACACCATATATTTT | CATRTESSGNTIYF
. | TRBJ1-3 | TRBV7-6 | . | TGTGCCAGCAGCTTGCCAGGGGGAAACACCATATATTTT | CASSLPGGNTIYF
. | TRBJ2-7 | TRBV7-8 | . | TGTGCCAGCAGCCTGTCCGACAGCGTTACCTACGAGCAGTACTTC | CASSLSDSVTYEQYF
. | TRBJ1-2 | TRBV6-5 | TRBD1 | TGTGCCAGCAGTCCGACAGGGGTGAGGAGCTATGGCTACACCTTC | CASSPTGVRSYGYTF
. | TRBJ2-7 | TRBV28 | TRBD2 | TGTGCCAGCAGTTTGGGACTAGCCTCCTACGAGCAGTACTTC | CASSLGLASYEQYF
few | TRBJ2-3 | TRBV24-1 | TRBD1 | TGTGCCACCAGTGACCACAGGGGCTCTAGCACAGATACGCAGTATTTT | CATSDHRGSSTDTQYF
. | TRBJ2-4 | TRBV19 | TRBD2 | TGTGCCAGTGTCACCGGGACTCCGGGGGGCATTCAGTACTTC | CASVTGTPGGIQYF